What follows are 20 T cell receptor beta chains derived from one specimen sequenced in a study of shared clonotypes between healthy human individuals. Clones were sequenced by immunoSEQ multiplex PCR, and TCRdb holds only the in-frame ones, with some missing. Of about 1.5 million clones listed, roughly 96% are singletons. Sequenced input: naive CD4+ T cells sorted from blood. Specified subset: CD45RA+ positively selected. Every receptor here comes from a man younger than 45 in good health.

This chain links TRBV7-9 with TRBJ2-5; D ambiguous. Germline lookup yields CDR1 SEHNR and CDR2 FQNEAQ (reference sequence). The CDR3 runs to 11 residues. The V end lost 3 bases, the J end lost 5 bases, and 4 bases lay between the germline ends. CDR3 protein: CASSFDETQYF. The DNA of the CDR3 is TGTGCCAGCAGCTTCGATGAGACCCAGTACTTC.

Remarks on this clone: The same CDR3 also results from other DNA sequences found in this sample. The chain uses TRBV9 and TRBJ1-1, with D unclear. Germline CDR1 is SGDLS and CDR2 is YYNGEE. The CDR3 sequence is 14 residues long. V gave up 0 bases and J gave up 1 base, with 7 bases separating them. In DNA form, the CDR3 reads TGTGCCAGCAGCGTAGCGGGGAGGAACACTGAAGCTTTCTTT. It translates to CASSVAGRNTEAFF.

V and J are TRBV28 and TRBJ2-5, with D possibly matching TRBD1 (5 bases). The CDR3 is made up of 12 amino acids. Trimming took 3 bases from V and 10 from J, leaving 12 bases between them. CDR1 and CDR2 (germline): MDHEN, SYDVKM. The CDR3 region is CASSFRRQSQYF. The CDR3 DNA sequence: TGTGCCAGCAGTTTCCGCCGACAGAGCCAGTACTTC.

This chain connects TRBV18 to TRBJ2-1, with TRBD2 as a possible D gene (5 bases). CDR1 and CDR2 (germline): KGHSH, LQKENI. The V end lost 8 bases, the J end lost 8 bases, and 19 bases lay between the germline ends. The CDR3 loop spans 14 amino acids. CDR3 loop: CASTERTGGDEQFF. CDR3 sequence (DNA): TGTGCCAGCACAGAACGGACTGGCGGCGATGAGCAGTTCTTC.

The chain couples TRBV29-1 to TRBJ1-4, with D unclear. There are 14 residues in the CDR3. Trimming left V 4 bases short and J 0 bases short, with 9 bases between. Germline V lookup: CDR1 SQVTM, CDR2 ANQGSEA. The CDR3 region is CSVVEDTTNEKLFF. For the CDR3, the DNA is TGCAGCGTTGTCGAAGATACAACTAATGAAAAACTGTTTTTT. The full variable domain, rest sourced from reference TRBV29-1 and TRBJ1-4, is SAVISQKPSRDICQRGTSLTIQCQVDSQVTMMFWYRQQPGQSLTLIATANQGSEATYESGFVIDKFPISRPNLTFSTLTVSNMSPEDSSIYLCSVVEDTTNEKLFFGSGTQLSVL.

The chain joins TRBV7-9 to TRBJ1-1, with a possible D match to TRBD1 (6 bases). Per germline, CDR1 SEHNR and CDR2 FQNEAQ (reference sequence). V gave up 1 base and J gave up 1 base, with 7 bases separating them. The CDR3 has 14 residues. CDR3 bases: TGTGCCAGCAGCTTAGTACAGGGGAACACTGAAGCTTTCTTT. Residues: CASSLVQGNTEAFF.

The V call is TRBV7-2, the J call TRBJ1-2, with TRBD1 matching 8 bases. The CDR3 has 13 residues. J was trimmed by 7 bases and V by 5 bases; bases with no gene match: 6. Germline V gives CDR1 SGHTA, CDR2 FQGNSA. CDR3 coding DNA: TGTGCCAGCAGCCCGGACAGGGTAGGTGGCTACACCTTC. This translates into CASSPDRVGGYTF. Looking up the rest from reference TRBV7-2 and TRBJ1-2 gives the full variable domain: GAGVSQSPSNKVTEKGKDVELRCDPISGHTALYWYRQSLGQGLEFLIYFQGNSAPDKSGLPSDRFSAERTGGSVSTLTIQRTQQEDSAVYLCASSPDRVGGYTFGSGTRLTVV.

The DNA for the CDR3 is TGCGCCAGCAGCCATGGGGCTAGCCTCTACAATGAGCAGTTCTTC. It is translated as CASSHGASLYNEQFF. V is TRBV5-1 and J is TRBJ2-1, with D perhaps TRBD1 or TRBD2 (5 bases each). The CDR3 consists of 15 residues. V lost 4 bases, J lost 3 bases, and 14 bases lay in between. CDR1 is SGHRS, CDR2 YFSETQ, per germline. Full variable domain (missing parts from reference TRBV5-1 and TRBJ2-1): KAGVTQTPRYLIKTRGQQVTLSCSPISGHRSVSWYQQTPGQGLQFLFEYFSETQRNKGNFPGRFSGRQFSNSRSEMNVSTLELGDSALYLCASSHGASLYNEQFFGPGTRLTVL.

The genes are TRBV28 and TRBJ1-4, with 10 bases identical to TRBD1. Looked up from germline, CDR1 is MDHEN and CDR2 is SYDVKM. V was pared by 6 bases and J by 10 bases, with 5 bases of the junction left unmatched. CDR3 length: 13 residues. The CDR3 sequence is CASRGQGPGKLFF. The CDR3 DNA is TGTGCCAGCAGGGGACAGGGGCCCGGAAAACTGTTTTTT.

The chain joins TRBV6-5 to TRBJ1-1; D is ambiguous. The CDR3 is 13 residues long. Trimming cost V 7 bases and J 1 base, with 10 bases left between them. Germline CDR1 is MNHEY and CDR2 is SVGAGI. The CDR3 bases are TGTGCCAGCAACGGCCTTGGGAACACTGAAGCTTTCTTT. This gives the protein CASNGLGNTEAFF.

The CDR3 protein is CASSQEISASLSGNEQYF. As DNA, the CDR3 is TGTGCCAGCAGCCAAGAGATCTCGGCTAGCCTTTCGGGAAATGAGCAGTACTTC. The chain couples TRBV4-2 to TRBJ2-7; D may be TRBD2 (5 bases). The length of the CDR3 is 18 residues. The germline V gene encodes CDR1 LGHNA and CDR2 YNFKEQ. Trimming cost V 0 bases and J 7 bases, with 25 bases left between them.

This CDR3 is CASSIGTGDSYGYTF. The CDR3 DNA is TGTGCCAGTAGTATAGGGACAGGAGATTCCTATGGCTACACCTTC. This chain links TRBV19 with TRBJ1-2; TRBD1 matches at 7 bases. CDR1 is LNHDA and CDR2 is SQIVND in the germline V gene (reference sequence). V dropped 1 base and J dropped 4; count of bases not matched to a gene: 6. The CDR3 covers 15 residues.

DNA for the CDR3: TGCGCCAGCAGCCAAGCCCTAGCGGCTAGCACAGATACGCAGTATTTT. Translating gives CASSQALAASTDTQYF. The chain recombines TRBV4-1 with TRBJ2-3; 7 nucleotides match TRBD2. Trimming cost V 1 base and J 0 bases; bases outside gene matches: 4. The CDR3 has 16 amino acids. CDR1 and CDR2 (germline): MGHRA, YSYEKL.

The rearrangement uses TRBV2 and TRBJ2-7; TRBD2 agrees at 7 bases. This CDR3 has 13 amino acids. With 6 bases clipped from V and 0 bases from J, the junction kept 2 bases outside the gene matches. Germline-derived CDR1 and CDR2 are SNHLY and FYNNEI. Here the CDR3 DNA reads TGTGCCAGCAGGGGGGACTACTCCTACGAGCAGTACTTC. It encodes CASRGDYSYEQYF.

The V and J genes are TRBV7-9 and TRBJ2-7; 12 bases line up with TRBD1. Germline CDR1 and CDR2: SEHNR and FQNEAQ (reference sequence). CDR3 size: 17 residues. The J segment lost 2 bases and the V segment lost 7 bases, leaving 12 bases of the junction unmatched. CDR3 sequence: CASTKGTGGPFAYEQYF. DNA of the CDR3: TGTGCCAGCACCAAAGGGACAGGGGGCCCTTTCGCCTACGAGCAGTACTTC.

This clone came up once. The chain combines TRBV7-2 with TRBJ1-4; weak D call: TRBD1 (5 bases). V lost 6 bases and J 6 bases, leaving 17 bases between the germline ends. The germline V gene has CDR1 SGHTA and CDR2 FQGNSA. The CDR3 is 15 amino acids. The CDR3 DNA follows: TGTGCCAGCAGACCCTGGGGACCCGGGGATGAAAAACTGTTTTTT. Its protein product is CASRPWGPGDEKLFF.

The chain joins TRBV15 to TRBJ2-3; 11 bases agree with TRBD2. This CDR3 spans 16 amino acids. V was clipped by 5 bases and J by 2 bases; unmatched bases: 6. Germline CDR1 is LNHNV and CDR2 is YYDKDF (reference sequence). CDR3 residues: CATSGHSGRATDTQYF. The CDR3 DNA is TGTGCCACCAGCGGACATAGCGGGAGGGCCACAGATACGCAGTATTTT.

The chain recombines TRBV7-2 with TRBJ2-2; D tentatively reads TRBD1 or TRBD2 (5 bases each). The CDR3 is 16 amino acids. The ends were cut back, 5 bases at V and 6 bases at J, with 19 bases in the middle. The V gene's germline CDR1 is SGHTA and CDR2 FQGNSA. CDR3 region: CASSRPGPKGPGELFF. The CDR3 DNA follows: TGTGCCAGCAGCAGACCGGGACCCAAAGGTCCCGGGGAGCTGTTTTTT.

This rearrangement joins TRBV7-6 to TRBJ2-5; 8 bases match TRBD2. V was pared by 3 bases and J by 5 bases, with 11 bases of the junction left unmatched. The CDR3 has 16 residues. Per the germline V gene, CDR1 is SGHVS and CDR2 is FNYEAQ. This CDR3 reads CASSLPGLEWTETQYF. The CDR3 DNA is TGTGCCAGCAGCTTGCCGGGACTAGAGTGGACGGAGACCCAGTACTTC.

This clone was found a few times. Distinct nucleotide sequences in the sample also encode this CDR3. The chain joins TRBV28 to TRBJ1-5, with D hard to call. The CDR3 totals 13 residues. CDR1 MDHEN and CDR2 SYDVKM come from the germline V gene. V lost 6 bases and J 2 bases, leaving 8 bases between the germline ends. CDR3 DNA sequence: TGTGCCAGCAGGCCAGGAGGCAATCAGCCCCAGCATTTT. Translation gives CASRPGGNQPQHF.